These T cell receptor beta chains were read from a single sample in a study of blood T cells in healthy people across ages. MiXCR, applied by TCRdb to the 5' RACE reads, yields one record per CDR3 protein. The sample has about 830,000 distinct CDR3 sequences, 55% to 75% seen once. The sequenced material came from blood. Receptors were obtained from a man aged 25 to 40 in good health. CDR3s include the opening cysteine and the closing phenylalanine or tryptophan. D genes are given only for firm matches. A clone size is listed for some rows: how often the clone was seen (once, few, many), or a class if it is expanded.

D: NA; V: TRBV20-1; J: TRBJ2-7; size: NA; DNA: TGCAGTGCTAGGGTGTATTCCTACGAGCAGTACTTC; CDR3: CSARVYSYEQYF
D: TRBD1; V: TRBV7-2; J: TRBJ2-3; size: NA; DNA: TGTGCCAGCAGCTTGACAGGGCCTAGGGATACGCAGTATTTT; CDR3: CASSLTGPRDTQYF
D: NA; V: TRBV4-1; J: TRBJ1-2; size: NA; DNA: TGCGCCAGCAGCCATACCATACAGGAGGACTATGGCTACACCTTC; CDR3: CASSHTIQEDYGYTF
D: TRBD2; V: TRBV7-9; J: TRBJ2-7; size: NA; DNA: TGTGCCAGCAGCCCATGGACTAGCTCCTACGAGCAGTACTTC; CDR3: CASSPWTSSYEQYF
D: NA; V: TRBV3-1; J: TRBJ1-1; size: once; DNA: TGTGCCAGCAGCCATCGGGGGCAGGACACTGAAGCTTTCTTT; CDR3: CASSHRGQDTEAFF
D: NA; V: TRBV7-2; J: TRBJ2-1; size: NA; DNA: TGTGCCAGCAGCTTAGCAACCGCGCGCGATGAGCAGTTCTTC; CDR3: CASSLATARDEQFF
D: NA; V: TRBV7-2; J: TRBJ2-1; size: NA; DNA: TGCGCCAGCAGCAGAACCGGGTCCCCTGCGAATGAGCAGTTCTTC; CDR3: CASSRTGSPANEQFF
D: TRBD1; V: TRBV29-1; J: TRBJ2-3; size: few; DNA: TGCAGCGCCCGGGACAGGTCCAGCACAGATACGCAGTATTTT; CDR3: CSARDRSSTDTQYF
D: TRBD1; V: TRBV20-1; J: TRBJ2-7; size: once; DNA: TGCAGTGCTAGAACGCCAGGGGGAACCTACGAGCAGTACTTC; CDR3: CSARTPGGTYEQYF
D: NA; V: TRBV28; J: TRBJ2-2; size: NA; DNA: TGTGCCAGCAGTTTACCAGGGGTCCCCGGGGAGCTGTTTTTT; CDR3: CASSLPGVPGELFF
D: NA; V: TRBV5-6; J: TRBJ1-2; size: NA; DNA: TGTGCCAGCAGCCTTCCGCCCCAGCGGGGCTACACCTTC; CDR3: CASSLPPQRGYTF
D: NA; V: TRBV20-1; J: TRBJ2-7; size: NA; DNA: TGCAGTGTTGACATGGGCGGGTTCTCCTACGAGCAGTACTTC; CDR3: CSVDMGGFSYEQYF
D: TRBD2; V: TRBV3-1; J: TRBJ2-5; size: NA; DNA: TGTGCCAGCAGCCACGGGAGGTCCTACGGGCAGTACTTC; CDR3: CASSHGRSYGQYF
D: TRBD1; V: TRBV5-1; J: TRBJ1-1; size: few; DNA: TGCGCCAGCAGCTTGACGGGGAGGAATCGGGACAGGAACACTGAAGCTTTCTTT; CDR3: CASSLTGRNRDRNTEAFF
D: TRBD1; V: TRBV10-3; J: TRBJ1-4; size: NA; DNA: TGTGCCATCAGACCAGGGGGGGTTAATGAAAAACTGTTTTTT; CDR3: CAIRPGGVNEKLFF
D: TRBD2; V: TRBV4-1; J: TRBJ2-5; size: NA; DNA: TGCGCCAGCAGCCCCGGACTAGCGGTTAAAGAGACCCAGTACTTC; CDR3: CASSPGLAVKETQYF
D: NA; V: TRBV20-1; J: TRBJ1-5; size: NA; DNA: TGCAGTGTGGCGGGGGGGGGTTATAGCAATCAGCCCCAGCATTTT; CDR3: CSVAGGGYSNQPQHF
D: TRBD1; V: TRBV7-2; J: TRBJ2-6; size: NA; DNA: TGTGCCAGCAGCCCTCAAACCGGGACAGGGGATTCTGGGGCCGACGTCCTGACTTTC; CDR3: CASSPQTGTGDSGADVLTF
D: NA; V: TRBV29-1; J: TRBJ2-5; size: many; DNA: TGCAGCGTTGGAGACTGGCGGGAGACCCAGTACTTC; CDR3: CSVGDWRETQYF
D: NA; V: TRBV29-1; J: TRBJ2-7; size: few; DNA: TGCAGCGTTGTATTCGTAACCTCCTACGAGCAGTACTTC; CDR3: CSVVFVTSYEQYF
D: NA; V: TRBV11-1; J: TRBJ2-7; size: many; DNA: TGTGCCAGCAGCTTGGTAGCGGAGAGCTTCTACGAGCAGTACTTC; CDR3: CASSLVAESFYEQYF
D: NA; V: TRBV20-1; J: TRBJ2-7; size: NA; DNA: TGCAGTGCTAGTAGGGGGACCGAGCAGTACTTC; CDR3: CSASRGTEQYF